These 16 T cell receptor beta chains were sequenced from one sample in a study of blood T cell repertoires in COVID-19. TCRdb's copy holds only in-frame clones and misses some; the assay was immunoSEQ multiplex PCR. The data contain some 220,000 clones, approximately 82% of them singletons. Source material: peripheral blood. The receptor source for this set is a middle-aged man with active or convalescent COVID-19.

For this clone: This CDR3 is also generated by other DNA sequences in the sample. The rearrangement links TRBV7-2 to TRBJ2-7, with TRBD2 identical over 8 bases. The CDR3 has 14 amino acids. Germline V gene lookup returns CDR1 SGHTA and CDR2 FQGNSA. V trimming: 1 base; J trimming: 2 bases; junction bases outside the gene matches: 1. CDR3 sequence (DNA): TGTGCCAGCAGCTTAGTAGCGGGAACCTACGAGCAGTACTTC. This gives the protein CASSLVAGTYEQYF. The full variable domain, its missing parts supplied by reference TRBV7-2 and TRBJ2-7, is GAGVSQSPSNKVTEKGKDVELRCDPISGHTALYWYRQSLGQGLEFLIYFQGNSAPDKSGLPSDRFSAERTGGSVSTLTIQRTQQEDSAVYLCASSLVAGTYEQYFGPGTRLTVT.

The genes are TRBV3-1 (or the pseudogene TRBV3-2) and TRBJ2-7; D is possibly TRBD2 (6 bases). The V end was cut by 2 bases, the J end by 1 base, with 9 bases between. This CDR3 spans 14 amino acids. Germline V gene lookup returns CDR1 LGHDT and CDR2 YNNKEL (reference sequence). The CDR3 bases are TGTGCCAGCAGCCAACTAGCGAAGTCCTACGAGCAGTACTTC. Protein: CASSQLAKSYEQYF.

The gene calls are TRBV7-2 and TRBJ1-6, with TRBD1 identical over 7 bases. Germline assignment: CDR1 SGHTA and CDR2 FQGNSA. With V trimmed by 5 bases and J by 7 bases, 5 bases remained unmatched. This CDR3 region has 14 residues. The CDR3 loop is CASSTTGRNSPLHF. CDR3 sequence (DNA): TGTGCCAGCAGCACGACAGGGCGGAATTCACCCCTCCACTTT.

J is TRBJ2-7 and V is TRBV27; TRBD1 is a possible D gene (5 bases). V lost 4 bases and J lost 5, with 21 bases in between. This CDR3 is 16 amino acids long. The germline gives CDR1 MNHEY, CDR2 SMNVEV (reference sequence). CDR3 loop: CASSSDTLDRLDEQYV. In DNA form, the CDR3 reads TGTGCCAGCAGTTCGGACACCCTCGACAGACTGGACGAGCAGTACGTC.

The chain employs TRBV19 and TRBJ2-7; D perhaps matches TRBD2 (6 bases). Germline CDR1 LNHDA, CDR2 SQIVND (reference sequence). V was trimmed by 0 bases and J by 3 bases, leaving 12 bases between them. The CDR3 covers 15 residues. CDR3 sequence: CASSIDPGGDYEQYV. CDR3 in DNA: TGTGCCAGTAGTATAGATCCCGGGGGAGACTACGAGCAGTACGTC.

The chain uses TRBV7-9 and TRBJ1-1; possibly TRBD1 for D (6 bases). This CDR3 comprises 11 residues. Trimming cost V 2 bases and J 8 bases, with 6 bases left between them. Germline CDR1 SEHNR, CDR2 FQNEAQ (reference sequence). The CDR3 reads CASSLTGEAFF. CDR3 bases: TGTGCCAGCAGCTTAACAGGGGAAGCTTTCTTT.

The DNA for the CDR3 is TGTGCCAGCAGATCCGGACAGGACAATCAGCCCCAGCATTTT. Translating gives CASRSGQDNQPQHF. The V call is TRBV6-5, the J call TRBJ1-5; 7 bases are shared with TRBD1. CDR1 and CDR2 (germline): MNHEY, SVGAGI. This CDR3 spans 14 amino acids. V was clipped by 6 bases and J by 3 bases; unmatched bases: 5.

The rearrangement uses TRBV7-2 and TRBJ2-5, with 10 bases that match TRBD1. The germline gives CDR1 SGHTA, CDR2 FQGNSA. The ends lost 5 bases at V and 5 bases at J; junction bases unmatched: 5. This CDR3 is 14 amino acids long. CDR3 nucleotides: TGTGCCAGCAGCACTGGACAGGGGGGTGAGACCCAGTACTTC. As protein: CASSTGQGGETQYF.

The rearrangement joins TRBV29-1 to TRBJ2-7, with TRBD1 identical over 7 bases. The CDR3 is made up of 13 amino acids. The trim removed 4 bases at V and 4 bases at J, leaving 7 bases unmatched. Germline V gene lookup returns CDR1 SQVTM and CDR2 ANQGSEA. CDR3 bases: TGCAGCGTTGCCAGGGGGTTAGGGTACGAGCAGTACTTC. Residues: CSVARGLGYEQYF.

In its sample, this clone was seen a few times. V usage is TRBV28 and J usage is TRBJ1-5; TRBD1 is a possible D gene (5 bases). The CDR3 contains 15 residues. The germline V gene encodes CDR1 MDHEN and CDR2 SYDVKM. V dropped 6 bases and J dropped 7 bases, with 19 bases sitting between them. This chain's CDR3 is CASSPTGGRRQPQHF. The CDR3 nucleotides are TGTGCCAGCAGCCCAACAGGAGGGAGGAGGCAGCCCCAGCATTTT.

The chain recombines TRBV10-3 with TRBJ2-5; possible D gene TRBD1, 5 bases. From germline, CDR1 is ENHRY and CDR2 SYGVKD. The CDR3 runs to 15 residues. The V end was cut by 2 bases, the J end by 5 bases, with 15 bases between. DNA for the CDR3: TGTGCCATCAGTGAGCGGGCAGGGCTGGGGGAGACCCAGTACTTC. This gives the protein CAISERAGLGETQYF.

The chain is built from TRBV19 and TRBJ2-5; D is ambiguous. The CDR3 spans 13 residues. The V gene's germline CDR1 is LNHDA and CDR2 SQIVND (reference sequence). The V end was cut by 3 bases, the J end by 5 bases, with 10 bases between. In DNA form, the CDR3 reads TGTGCCAGTAGTATCAACTATCGGGAGACCCAGTACTTC. Translated, it gives CASSINYRETQYF.

This rearrangement joins TRBV7-3 to TRBJ2-2, with a weak D call TRBD1 (5 bases). Germline V gene sequence: CDR1 SGHTA, CDR2 FQGTGA. CDR3 size: 16 residues. The ends were cut back, 3 bases at V and 1 base at J, with 12 bases in the middle. CDR3 sequence: CASSFRGGGNTGELFF. In DNA form, the CDR3 reads TGTGCCAGCAGCTTTAGGGGTGGCGGGAACACCGGGGAGCTGTTTTTT.

The rearrangement uses TRBV5-1 and TRBJ2-1; the match to TRBD1 covers 9 bases. This CDR3 is built from 16 residues. CDR1 and CDR2 from the germline V gene are SGHRS and YFSETQ. The V and J ends lost 4 bases and 5 bases, in that order; junction bases with no gene match: 10. Here the CDR3 reads CASSPDPGQGNNEQFF. The CDR3 DNA sequence: TGCGCCAGCAGCCCAGATCCGGGACAGGGTAACAATGAGCAGTTCTTC.

The rearrangement joins TRBV10-3 to TRBJ2-3; 9 positions match TRBD2. V lost 4 bases and J lost 3; bases outside the gene matches: 11. The CDR3 runs to 17 residues. The V gene's germline CDR1 is ENHRY and CDR2 SYGVKD. CDR3 loop: CAISVQASGKYTDTQYF. The CDR3 nucleotides read TGTGCCATCAGTGTTCAGGCTAGCGGGAAATATACAGATACGCAGTATTTT.

The CDR3 bases are TGCGCCAGCAGTCAAAGGGCTCCGGACAGGGGGACCTACGAGCAGTACGTC. Protein: CASSQRAPDRGTYEQYV. The chain is built from TRBV23-1 and TRBJ2-7, with 10 bases fitting TRBD1. TRBV23-1 is an open reading frame, and its role is uncertain. The CDR3 covers 17 residues. The ends lost 2 bases at V and 2 bases at J; junction bases unmatched: 9.